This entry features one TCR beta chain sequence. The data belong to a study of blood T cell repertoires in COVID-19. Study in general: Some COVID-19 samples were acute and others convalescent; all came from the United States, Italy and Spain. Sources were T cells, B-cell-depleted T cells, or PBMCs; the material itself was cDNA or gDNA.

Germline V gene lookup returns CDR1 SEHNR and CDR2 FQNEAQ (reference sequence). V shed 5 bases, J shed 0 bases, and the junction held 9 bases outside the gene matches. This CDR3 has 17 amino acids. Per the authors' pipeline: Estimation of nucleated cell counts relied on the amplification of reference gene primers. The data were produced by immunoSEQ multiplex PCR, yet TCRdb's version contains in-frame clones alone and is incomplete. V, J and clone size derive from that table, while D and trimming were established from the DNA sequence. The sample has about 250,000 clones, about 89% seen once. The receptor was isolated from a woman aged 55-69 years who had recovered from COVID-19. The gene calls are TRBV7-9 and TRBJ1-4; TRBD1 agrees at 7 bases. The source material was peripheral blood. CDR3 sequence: CASSPWTGPATNEKLFF. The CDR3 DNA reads TGTGCCAGCAGCCCCTGGACAGGCCCTGCAACTAATGAAAAACTGTTTTTT.